This entry is about one T cell receptor beta chain. Its antigen target is currently unknown. No much larger clone exists at a distance of one base, and base qualities are not known. This sample is part of a study of Ad26.COV2.S vaccination and SARS-CoV-2 variants (dated by TCRdb to the early 2020s). Context from the whole study: Donors in the vaccine arm were drawn from COV1001, a multicentre, randomized, double-blind, placebo-controlled phase I-IIa trial testing Ad26.COV2.S in healthy adults. Ad26.COV2.S was administered intramuscularly at a dose of 5x10^10 or 1x10^11 viral particles, either as one shot or as two shots given 56 days apart. TCRbeta repertoire sequencing was used to assess the specificity and breadth of SARS-CoV-2-reactive T cell receptors after Ad26.COV2.S vaccination. A total of some 30 samples were included in the TCR-sequenced set, comprising roughly 20 Ad26.COV2.S vaccine recipients, 5 placebo recipients and 8 SARS-CoV-2 convalescent individuals. Trial participants were randomized into five groups of five, in which low-dose or high-dose Ad26.COV2.S was given once or twice, or placebo was given on both occasions. Throughout the experiments and outcome assessment, investigators stayed blinded to trial group allocation. Beyond this particular receptor, the publication reports: After vaccination, spike-specific CD8+ and CD4+ T cell responses were reported to show substantial breadth. Vaccine and placebo recipients had comparable non-spike TCR breadth, which fits with the vaccine containing only spike. The study was not powered to compare responses between vaccine doses or regimens. Higher spike-specific TCR breadth was observed in Ad26.COV2.S recipients than in placebo recipients (P = 0.0014). It was noted by the authors that total T cell responses may have been underestimated by the TCR breadth and depth analyses.

The sample's treatment or condition label is to be understood as: 19 received Ad26.COV2.S at low or high dose, single or two shots; about 5 received placebo; per-sample allocation not given. For vaccine and placebo recipients, the sequenced repertoires came from samples collected on day 63 after the first injection. Between 29 July and 7 August 2020, Cohort 1b enrolled 20 to 30 adults aged 18-55 years at one site in Boston, USA. Ad26.COV2.S was a replication-incompetent adenovirus type 26 vector expressing a prefusion-stabilized SARS-CoV-2 spike protein from the original Wuhan strain. TCRbeta CDR3 regions were sequenced with the immunoSEQ Assay. After extraction, genomic DNA underwent amplification by bias-controlled multiplex PCR, followed by high-throughput sequencing. In the original analysis: To quantify the absolute abundance of each unique TCRbeta CDR3 region, sequences were collapsed and filtered. T cell fraction was estimated by normalization of TCRbeta template counts to usable DNA, with usable DNA being measured through amplification of reference genes present in all nucleated cells. Repertoire TCRs were annotated as SARS-CoV-2-specific when V gene, CDR3 amino acid sequence and J gene were exactly matched to a known reactive TCR set. The reference SARS-CoV-2 TCR set came from MIRA and was filtered for enrichment in COVID-19-positive ImmuneCODE repertoires, removing public or cross-reactive TCRs. Using the MIRA antigens, annotated TCRs were further analysed by specific ORF or by position within an ORF. Depth was the summed frequency of annotated unique rearrangements, while breadth was defined as annotated unique rearrangements over total unique productive rearrangements. Two-sided Wilcoxon rank-sum tests were used to compare TCR breadth between groups. What TCRdb holds here is the immuneACCESS table cut down to in-frame rearrangements. Part of the clones is not present; checked against another copy, under half of the missing clones reflect an unresolved V gene, and the others are unexplained. V, J and clone size are those of that table, while D and trimming were read from the DNA. Here the sample has about 390,000 clones; around 92% occur a single time. The ten top clones hold 1.5% to 2% of the sample.

Including cysteine and phenylalanine, the CDR3 has 16 amino acids. Only CDR3 DNA remains: 48 bases, in frame from the first base. V is pared back by 4 bases and J by 1 base, with 14 bases lying between the germline termini. CDR1 and CDR2 are drawn from the germline V gene: KGHSH, LQKENI. The rearranged chain carries TRBV18 and TRBJ1-5, with TRBD1 perhaps the D gene, on 5 matching bases. The source is a person aged 18-60 years who received the Ad26.COV2.S COVID-19 vaccine or a placebo. The specimen was peripheral blood, collected in a trial of Ad26.COV2.S vaccine versus placebo. The nucleotide sequence is given as TGTGCCAGCTCACAGAGCGACAGTTGGAGCAATCAGCCCCAGCATTTT. Its protein is CASSQSDSWSNQPQHF.